This TCR beta chain was documented in a study of glioma-infiltrating T cells after dendritic cell vaccination. CDR3 length: 14 residues. CDR1 and CDR2 (germline): SQVTM, ANQGSEA. V shed 7 bases, J shed 2 bases, and the junction held 6 bases outside the gene matches. Here immunoSEQ multiplex PCR was the method, and the copy in TCRdb shows in-frame clones only, minus some. The sample includes about 21,000 clones, more than 65% seen only once; the top ten take about 34%. Patients had residual fresh-frozen tumor tissue and more than two years of survival data. PBMC were collected before vaccination, two weeks after the third vaccination, and at progression.

This rearrangement joins TRBV29-1 to TRBJ2-3, with 10 bases aligning to TRBD2. Sequenced material: blood, taken before dendritic cell vaccination. This TCR was recovered from a human donor with glioblastoma. CDR3 in amino acids: CSGASGSATDTQYF. Here the CDR3 DNA reads TGCAGCGGGGCTAGCGGGAGCGCCACAGATACGCAGTATTTT.